This TCR beta chain originates from a study of identical twins (dated by TCRdb to about 2016). The study in broad terms: The study deep-sequenced TCR alpha and beta repertoires from monozygotic twins, unrelated adults of various ages and cord blood to test whether fetal clonotypes persist. To rule out contamination, the twin experiments were replicated at different times with different library preparation protocols.

The library came from 5' RACE. The sample was run on an Illumina HiSeq 2000. A universal primer binding site was added through template switching, and the final cDNA carried a unique molecular identifier so that TCR cDNA molecules could be counted accurately. First-strand cDNA for TCR alpha and beta chains was synthesized from specific primers in the conserved constant-segment region. Each cDNA library was double barcoded, with a SMART-Mk sample barcode plus Illumina barcodes, to control for contamination. TruSeq adapter sequences along with Illumina sample barcodes were introduced in two successive PCR steps. TCR alpha and beta cDNA libraries were sequenced on the Illumina HiSeq platform with custom primers. As for the original processing: MiGEC processed the raw reads to extract unique molecular identifiers, while MiXCR was used to determine the CDR3 positions. Recombination models were inferred per individual with the repgenHMM and IGoR tools using an EM algorithm. Shared clonotype analysis was performed with the tcR package in R, normalizing sharing by the product of cloneset sizes. To study raw recombination free of thymic and clonal selection effects, out-of-frame nonproductive sequences were analyzed. Through fastp at Q25 and MiXCR, TCRdb rebuilt clones from the public reads, retaining in-frame beta chains. Rows matching on CDR3 protein sequence are summarized as one entry with the most common DNA and genes. These V and J calls rely on TCRdb rather than the paper's analysis. The sample records some 1,700,000 distinct CDR3 sequences, roughly a third of which are singletons. The ten most abundant clones make up about 0.27% of the sample.

The paper's findings and limits, for the study overall: Zero-insertion analyses could be partly confounded by invariant T cells such as MAIT and iNKT, although diverse VJ usage argued against such confounding for most clonotypes. Fewer insertions were carried by abundant cord blood beta clonotypes; a weaker similar trend was observed in young adult naive repertoires, while no such trend was observed in memory repertoires. In monozygotic twins, out-of-frame TCR alpha sharing was systematically underestimated by recombination models, although the models agreed with sharing between unrelated individuals. The excess sharing between twins in beta out-of-frame sequences was weaker because fewer shared sequences reduced the signal-to-noise ratio. Compared with coincidental sharing between unrelated individuals, an excess of low generation-probability sequences was observed among out-of-frame TCR alpha sequences shared between twins. Because the same donors could not be followed over many years, the conclusions relied on cross-sectional statistical analysis.

For this clonotype: Its antigen has not been determined. The record has no base qualities; no much larger clone is one base away.

All donors were healthy Caucasians. Specimen: cord blood. This TCR derives from a newborn girl in good health.

This receptor has the CDR3 CASSPGGASNQPQHF. The sequence in DNA is TGTGCCAGCTCACCAGGGGGGGCGAGCAATCAGCCCCAGCATTTT. The chain was built from TRBV18 and TRBJ1-5; a weak D assignment points to TRBD1 (6 bases agree). From a lookup of the germline V gene, CDR1 and CDR2 are KGHSH and LQKENI. Reading from cysteine to phenylalanine, the CDR3 counts 15 amino acids. Only CDR3 DNA is held: 45 bases, read in frame from base 1. The V and J ends are trimmed by 2 bases and 1 base, leaving 9 bases between them.